This T cell receptor beta chain was sequenced during a study of cytomegalovirus exposure and HLA in healthy donors. Study results and caveats: Accurate prediction of most subjects' HLA-A and HLA-B alleles from TCR beta sequences was reported. Later on, an analysis showed TCR association rates differing by HLA locus, with DRB1 the most and HLA-C the fewest.

PCR primers comprised 60 Vbeta and 13 Jbeta primers. Original handling: Unique TCR beta chains numbered roughly 84 million in a later analysis, with about 11 million shared. Sequencing was performed with immunoSEQ multiplex PCR; in TCRdb, only in-frame clones are kept and a portion is missing. V and J calls and clone size are those listed in that table; D and trimming were worked out from the DNA. The sample comprises about 86,000 clones, around 71% of which are singletons, and around 8.4% rests with the top ten. Germline loops: CDR1 SGHVS, CDR2 FNYEAQ. V shed 5 bases and J 0 bases; nucleotides not matched to a gene: 7. CDR3 length: 16 amino acids. With respect to this clone: Its antigen remains unknown.

Sequencing used PBMCs. J is TRBJ2-4 and V is TRBV7-6, with TRBD2 matching over 7 bases. The clonotype was recovered from a man in his fifties or sixties in good health and CMV-seronegative. In nucleotides, the CDR3 is TGTGCCAGCAGCCCGGGGGGTACCTTAGCCAAAAACATTCAGTACTTC. Its protein is CASSPGGTLAKNIQYF.